Here is one T cell receptor (beta chain) with its context. With V trimmed by 1 base and J by 7 bases, 12 bases remained unmatched. Germline CDR1 and CDR2: SGHAT and FQNNGV. This CDR3 spans 17 amino acids. The PCR employed 60 Vbeta primers together with 13 Jbeta primers. Authors' analysis steps: It was a later analysis that counted some 80 million unique TCR beta chains, of which approximately 11 million were shared. Sequenced by immunoSEQ multiplex PCR; TCRdb stores in-frame clones only, minus some. V, J and clone size derive from that table, while D and trimming were established from the DNA sequence. The sample holds some 130,000 clones; about 80% are singletons and the top ten take 2% to 3%. The sample is drawn from a study of cytomegalovirus exposure and HLA in healthy donors.

The gene calls are TRBV11-2 and TRBJ2-2; 7 bases align to TRBD1. This sequence was found in a man younger than 40 in good health and CMV-seronegative. The specimen sequenced was PBMCs. Here the CDR3 DNA reads TGTGCCAGCAGCTTAGTTCGTGACAGGGCAATTTACGGGGAGCTGTTTTTT. This sequence encodes CASSLVRDRAIYGELFF.